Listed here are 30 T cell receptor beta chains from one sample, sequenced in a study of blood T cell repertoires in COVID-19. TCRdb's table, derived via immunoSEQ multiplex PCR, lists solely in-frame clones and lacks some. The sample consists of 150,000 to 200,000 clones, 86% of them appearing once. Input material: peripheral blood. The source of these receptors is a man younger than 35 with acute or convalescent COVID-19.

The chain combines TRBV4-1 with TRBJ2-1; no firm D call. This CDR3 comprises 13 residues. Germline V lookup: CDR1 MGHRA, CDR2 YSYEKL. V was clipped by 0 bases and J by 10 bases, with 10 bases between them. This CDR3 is CASSQEAQLEQFF. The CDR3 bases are TGCGCCAGCAGCCAAGAGGCGCAACTAGAGCAGTTCTTC.

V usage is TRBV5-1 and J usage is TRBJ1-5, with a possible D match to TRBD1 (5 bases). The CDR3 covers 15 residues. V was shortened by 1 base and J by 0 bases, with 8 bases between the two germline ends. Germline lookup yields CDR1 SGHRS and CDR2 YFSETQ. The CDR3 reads CASSLTGYSNQPQHF. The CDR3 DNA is TGCGCCAGCAGCTTGACAGGCTATAGCAATCAGCCCCAGCATTTT.

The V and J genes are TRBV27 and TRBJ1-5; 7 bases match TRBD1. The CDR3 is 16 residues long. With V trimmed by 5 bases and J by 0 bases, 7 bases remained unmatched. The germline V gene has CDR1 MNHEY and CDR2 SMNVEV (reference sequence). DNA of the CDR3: TGTGCCAGCAGTACACGACAGGGAGATAGCAATCAGCCCCAGCATTTT. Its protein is CASSTRQGDSNQPQHF.

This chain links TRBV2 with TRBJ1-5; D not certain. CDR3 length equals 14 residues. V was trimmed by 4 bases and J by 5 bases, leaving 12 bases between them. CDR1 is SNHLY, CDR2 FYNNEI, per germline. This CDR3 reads CASSAQVGDQPQHF. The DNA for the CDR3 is TGTGCCAGCAGTGCGCAGGTTGGCGATCAGCCCCAGCATTTT. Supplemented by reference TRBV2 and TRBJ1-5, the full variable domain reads EPEVTQTPSHQVTQMGQEVILRCVPISNHLYFYWYRQILGQKVEFLVSFYNNEISEKSEIFDDQFSVERPDGSNFTLKIRSTKLEDSAMYFCASSAQVGDQPQHFGDGTRLSIL.

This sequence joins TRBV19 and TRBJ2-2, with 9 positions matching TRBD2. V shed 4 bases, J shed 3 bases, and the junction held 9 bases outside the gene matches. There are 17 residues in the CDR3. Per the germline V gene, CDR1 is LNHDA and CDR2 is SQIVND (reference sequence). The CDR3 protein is CASSRSSGASDTGELFF. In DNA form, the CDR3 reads TGTGCCAGTAGTAGGTCTAGCGGGGCTTCGGACACCGGGGAGCTGTTTTTT.

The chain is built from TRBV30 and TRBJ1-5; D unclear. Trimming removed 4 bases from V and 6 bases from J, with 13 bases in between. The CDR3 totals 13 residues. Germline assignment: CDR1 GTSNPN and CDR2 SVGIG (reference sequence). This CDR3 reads CAWKGPAGQPQHF. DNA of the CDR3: TGTGCCTGGAAGGGCCCTGCGGGTCAGCCCCAGCATTTT.

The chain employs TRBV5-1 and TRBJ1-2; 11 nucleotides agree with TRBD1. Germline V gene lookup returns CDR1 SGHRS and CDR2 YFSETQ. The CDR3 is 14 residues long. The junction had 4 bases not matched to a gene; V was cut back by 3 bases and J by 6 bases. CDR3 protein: CASSSDRGLNGYTF. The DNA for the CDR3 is TGCGCCAGCAGCTCGGACAGGGGGCTTAATGGCTACACCTTC. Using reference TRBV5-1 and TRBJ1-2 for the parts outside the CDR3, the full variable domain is KAGVTQTPRYLIKTRGQQVTLSCSPISGHRSVSWYQQTPGQGLQFLFEYFSETQRNKGNFPGRFSGRQFSNSRSEMNVSTLELGDSALYLCASSSDRGLNGYTFGSGTRLTVV.

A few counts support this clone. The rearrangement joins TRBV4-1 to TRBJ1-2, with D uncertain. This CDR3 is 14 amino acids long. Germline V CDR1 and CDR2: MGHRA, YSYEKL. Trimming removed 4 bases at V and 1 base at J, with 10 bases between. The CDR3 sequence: CASSLEGFNYGYTF. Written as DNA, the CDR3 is TGCGCCAGCAGCCTCGAGGGATTTAACTATGGCTACACCTTC.

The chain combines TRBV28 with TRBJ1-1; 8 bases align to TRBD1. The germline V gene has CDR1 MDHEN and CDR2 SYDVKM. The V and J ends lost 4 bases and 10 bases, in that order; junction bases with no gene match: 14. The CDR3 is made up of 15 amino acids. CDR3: CASSSGQGVNLGAFF. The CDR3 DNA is TGTGCCAGCAGTTCCGGACAGGGAGTTAATCTCGGAGCTTTCTTT.

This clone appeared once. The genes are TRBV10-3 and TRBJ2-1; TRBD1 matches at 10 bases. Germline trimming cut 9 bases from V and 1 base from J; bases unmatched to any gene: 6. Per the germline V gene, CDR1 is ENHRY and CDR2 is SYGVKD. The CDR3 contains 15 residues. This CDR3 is CAIQGQGGSYNEQFF. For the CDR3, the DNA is TGTGCCATTCAAGGACAGGGGGGTTCCTACAATGAGCAGTTCTTC.

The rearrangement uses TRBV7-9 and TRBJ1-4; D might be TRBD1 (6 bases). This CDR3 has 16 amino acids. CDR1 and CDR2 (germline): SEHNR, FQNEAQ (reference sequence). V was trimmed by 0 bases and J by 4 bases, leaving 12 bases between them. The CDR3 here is CASSLAIGQFNEKLFF. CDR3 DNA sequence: TGTGCCAGCAGCTTAGCGATCGGACAGTTTAATGAAAAACTGTTTTTT.

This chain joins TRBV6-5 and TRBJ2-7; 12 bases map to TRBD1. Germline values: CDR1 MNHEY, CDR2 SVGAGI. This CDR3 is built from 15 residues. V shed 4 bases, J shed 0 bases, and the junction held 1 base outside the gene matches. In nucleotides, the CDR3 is TGTGCCAGCAGTTTGGGACAGGGGGCCTCCTACGAGCAGTACGTC. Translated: CASSLGQGASYEQYV.

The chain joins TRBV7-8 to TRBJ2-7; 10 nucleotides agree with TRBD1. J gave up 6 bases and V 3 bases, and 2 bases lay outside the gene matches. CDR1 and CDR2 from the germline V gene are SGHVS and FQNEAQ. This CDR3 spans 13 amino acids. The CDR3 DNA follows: TGTGCCAGCAGCTTGACAGGGGGCGGCGAGCAGTACTTC. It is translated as CASSLTGGGEQYF.

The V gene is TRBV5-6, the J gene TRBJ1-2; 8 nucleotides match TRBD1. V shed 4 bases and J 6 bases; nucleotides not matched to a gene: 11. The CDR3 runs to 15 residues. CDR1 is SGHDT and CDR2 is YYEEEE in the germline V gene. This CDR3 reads CASSAIDRGTHGYTF. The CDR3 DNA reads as TGTGCCAGCAGCGCTATCGACAGGGGTACGCATGGCTACACCTTC.

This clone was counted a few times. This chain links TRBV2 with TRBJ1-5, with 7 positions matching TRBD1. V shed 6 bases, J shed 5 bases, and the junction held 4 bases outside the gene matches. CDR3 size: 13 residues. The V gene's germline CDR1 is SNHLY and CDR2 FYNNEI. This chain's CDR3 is CASSLDRDQPQHF. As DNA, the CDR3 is TGTGCCAGCAGCTTAGACAGGGATCAGCCCCAGCATTTT.

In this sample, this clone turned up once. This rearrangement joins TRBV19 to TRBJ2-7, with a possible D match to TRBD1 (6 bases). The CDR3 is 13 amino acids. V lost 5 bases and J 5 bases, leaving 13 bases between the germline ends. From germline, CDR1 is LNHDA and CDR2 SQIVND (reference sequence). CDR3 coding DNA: TGTGCCAGTAGTTGGACAGAAGGGGACGAGCAGTACGTC. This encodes CASSWTEGDEQYV.

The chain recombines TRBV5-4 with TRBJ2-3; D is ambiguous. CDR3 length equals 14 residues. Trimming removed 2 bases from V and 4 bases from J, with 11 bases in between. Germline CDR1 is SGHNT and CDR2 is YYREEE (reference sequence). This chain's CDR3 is CASSLPWAADTQYF. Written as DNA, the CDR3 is TGTGCCAGCAGCTTACCGTGGGCCGCAGATACGCAGTATTTT. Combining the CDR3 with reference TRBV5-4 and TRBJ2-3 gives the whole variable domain ETGVTQSPTHLIKTRGQQVTLRCSSQSGHNTVSWYQQALGQGPQFIFQYYREEENGRGNFPPRFSGLQFPNYSSELNVNALELDDSALYLCASSLPWAADTQYFGPGTRLTVL.

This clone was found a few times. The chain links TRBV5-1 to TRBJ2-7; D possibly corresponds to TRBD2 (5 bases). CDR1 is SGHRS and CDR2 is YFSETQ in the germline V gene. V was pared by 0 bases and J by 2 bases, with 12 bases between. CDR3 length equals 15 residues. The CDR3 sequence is CASSLAGVYPYEQYV. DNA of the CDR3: TGCGCCAGCAGCTTGGCCGGGGTCTATCCCTACGAGCAGTACGTC.

CDR3 sequence: CASSYQGAVAGELFF. The CDR3 DNA is TGTGCCAGCAGTTACCAGGGGGCGGTTGCCGGGGAGCTGTTTTTT. The chain uses TRBV6-2 or TRBV6-3 and TRBJ2-2; 8 positions agree with TRBD1. The CDR3 covers 15 residues. V lost 2 bases, J lost 6 bases, and 5 bases stayed unmatched. CDR1 is MNHEY and CDR2 is SVGEGT in the germline V gene.

The CDR3 protein is CASSGAAGDRSYNEQFF. In nucleotides, the CDR3 is TGTGCCAGCAGCGGGGCTGCGGGGGATCGCTCCTACAATGAGCAGTTCTTC. This sequence joins TRBV7-9 and TRBJ2-1; TRBD2 matches 7 bases. The CDR3 consists of 17 residues. Germline V lookup: CDR1 SEHNR, CDR2 FQNEAQ (reference sequence). J lost 0 bases, V lost 5 bases, and 10 bases had no gene match.

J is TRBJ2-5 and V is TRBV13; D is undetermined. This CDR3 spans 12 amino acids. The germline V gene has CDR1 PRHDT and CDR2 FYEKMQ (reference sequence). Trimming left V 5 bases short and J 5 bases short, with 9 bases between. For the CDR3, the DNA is TGTGCCAGCAGCGGCACACAGGAGACCCAGTACTTC. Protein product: CASSGTQETQYF. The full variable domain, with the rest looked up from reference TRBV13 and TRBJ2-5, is AAGVIQSPRHLIKEKRETATLKCYPIPRHDTVYWYQQGPGQDPQFLISFYEKMQSDKGSIPDRFSAQQFSDYHSELNMSSLELGDSALYFCASSGTQETQYFGPGTRLLVL.

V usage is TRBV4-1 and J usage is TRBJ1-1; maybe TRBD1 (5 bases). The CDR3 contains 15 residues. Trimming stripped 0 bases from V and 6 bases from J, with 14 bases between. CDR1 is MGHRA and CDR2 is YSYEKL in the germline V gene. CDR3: CASSQDWGGSAEAFF. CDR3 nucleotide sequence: TGCGCCAGCAGCCAAGATTGGGGGGGAAGCGCTGAAGCTTTCTTT.

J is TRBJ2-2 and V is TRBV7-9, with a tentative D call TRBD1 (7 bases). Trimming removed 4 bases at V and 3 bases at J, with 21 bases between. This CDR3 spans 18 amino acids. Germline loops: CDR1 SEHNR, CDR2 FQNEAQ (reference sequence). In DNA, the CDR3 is TGTGCCAGCAGCTCCCCGGAGGAGGGGGCAAGTGACACCGGGGAGCTGTTTTTT. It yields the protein CASSSPEEGASDTGELFF.

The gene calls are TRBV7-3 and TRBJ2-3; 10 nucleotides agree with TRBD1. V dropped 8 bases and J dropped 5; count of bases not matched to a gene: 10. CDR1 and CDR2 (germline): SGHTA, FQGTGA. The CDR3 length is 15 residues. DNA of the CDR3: TGTGCCAGCGGACGGGGACAGGGGAGGATAGATACGCAGTATTTT. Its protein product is CASGRGQGRIDTQYF.

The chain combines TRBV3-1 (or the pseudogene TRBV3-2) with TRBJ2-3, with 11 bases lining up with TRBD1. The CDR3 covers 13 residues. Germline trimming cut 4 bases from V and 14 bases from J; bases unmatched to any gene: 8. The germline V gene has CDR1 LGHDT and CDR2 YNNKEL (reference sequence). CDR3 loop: CASSPSRTGGTYF. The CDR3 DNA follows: TGTGCCAGCAGCCCATCCCGGACAGGGGGCACGTATTTT.

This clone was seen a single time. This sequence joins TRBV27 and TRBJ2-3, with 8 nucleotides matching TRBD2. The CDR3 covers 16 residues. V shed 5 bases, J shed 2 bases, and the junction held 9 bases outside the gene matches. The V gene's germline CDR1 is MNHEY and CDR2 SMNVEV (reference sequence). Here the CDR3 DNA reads TGTGCCAGCAGTCCCCGTTTAGCGGGGCTCACAGATACGCAGTATTTT. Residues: CASSPRLAGLTDTQYF.

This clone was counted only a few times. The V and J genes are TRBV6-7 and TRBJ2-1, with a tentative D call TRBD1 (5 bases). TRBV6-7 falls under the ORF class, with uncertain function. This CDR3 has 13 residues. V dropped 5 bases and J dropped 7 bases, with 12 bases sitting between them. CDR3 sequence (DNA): TGTGCCAGCAGTCCTAATAAGGGGAATGAGCAGTTCTTC. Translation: CASSPNKGNEQFF.

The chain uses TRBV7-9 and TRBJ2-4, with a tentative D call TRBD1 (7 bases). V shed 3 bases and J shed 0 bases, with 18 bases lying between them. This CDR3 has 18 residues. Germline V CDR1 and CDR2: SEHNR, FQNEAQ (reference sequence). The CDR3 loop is CASSFAPGGTLAKNIQYF. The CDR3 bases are TGTGCCAGCAGCTTCGCCCCAGGGGGGACACTAGCCAAAAACATTCAGTACTTC.

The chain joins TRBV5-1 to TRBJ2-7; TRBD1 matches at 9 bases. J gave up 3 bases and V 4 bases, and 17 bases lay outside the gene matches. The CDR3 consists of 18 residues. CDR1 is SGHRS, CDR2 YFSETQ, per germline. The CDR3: CASSPPGQGGGGGYEQYF. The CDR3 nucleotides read TGCGCCAGCAGCCCCCCGGGACAGGGCGGAGGGGGGGGCTACGAGCAGTACTTC.

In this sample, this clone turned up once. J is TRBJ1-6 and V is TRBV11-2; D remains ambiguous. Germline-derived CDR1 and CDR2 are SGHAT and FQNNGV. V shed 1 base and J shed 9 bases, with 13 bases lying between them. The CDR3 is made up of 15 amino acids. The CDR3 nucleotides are TGTGCCAGCAGCTTAGTCAAGGGAGCCGGTTCACCCCTCCACTTT. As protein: CASSLVKGAGSPLHF.